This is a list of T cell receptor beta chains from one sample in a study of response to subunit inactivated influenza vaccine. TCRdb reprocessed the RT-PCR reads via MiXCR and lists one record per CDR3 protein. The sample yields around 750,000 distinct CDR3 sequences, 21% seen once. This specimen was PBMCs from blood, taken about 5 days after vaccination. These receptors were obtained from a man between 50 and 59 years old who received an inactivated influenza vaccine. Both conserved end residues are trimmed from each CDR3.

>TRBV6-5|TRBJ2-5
ASSYMGGKETQY
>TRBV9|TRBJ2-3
ASSVEMGRYTDTQY
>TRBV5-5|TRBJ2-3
ASSLSSAPSTDTQY
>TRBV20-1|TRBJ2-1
SALVGRGSYNEQF
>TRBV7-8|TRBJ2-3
ASSLARGGSDTQY
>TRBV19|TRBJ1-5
ASSIAGTGAQPQH
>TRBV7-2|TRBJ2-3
ASSLPGLLTDTQY
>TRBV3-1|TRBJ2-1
ASSQGQRSNEQF
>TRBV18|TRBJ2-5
ASSPPVARQETQY
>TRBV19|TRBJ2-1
ASIGVGTGGEIQF
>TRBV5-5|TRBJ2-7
ASSRQGDLYEQY
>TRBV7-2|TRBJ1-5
ASSRAHRGNQPQH
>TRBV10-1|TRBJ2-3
ASSDRVGMETQY
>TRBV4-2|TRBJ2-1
ASSRDQSSYNEQF
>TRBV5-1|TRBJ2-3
ASSYPGGSSTDTQY
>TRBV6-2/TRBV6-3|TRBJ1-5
ASSSRDSGNQPQH
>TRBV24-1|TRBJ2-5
ATSDSRTGGAQTQY
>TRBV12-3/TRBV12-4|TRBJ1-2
ASRASGRSNYGYT
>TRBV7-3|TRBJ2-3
ASSKGLGGFTDTQY
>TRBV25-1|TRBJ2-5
ASSEYVGGIQETQY
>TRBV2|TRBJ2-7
ASNRVAYEQY
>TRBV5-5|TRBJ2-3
ASTETPRFTDTQY
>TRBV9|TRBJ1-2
ASSVGRSYGYT
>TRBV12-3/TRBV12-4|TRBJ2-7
ASSLSGGDPYEQY
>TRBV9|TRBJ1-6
ASSVVPTRGESPLH
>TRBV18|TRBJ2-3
ASSPRDRLY
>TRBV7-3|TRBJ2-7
ASSPAGTSGVYEQY
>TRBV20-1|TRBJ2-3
SARVVLPTLTDTQY
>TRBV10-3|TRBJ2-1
AISVSSSSYNEQF
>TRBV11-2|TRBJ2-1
ASSLARMNNEQF
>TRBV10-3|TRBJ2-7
AISESVGPRTSGRTREQY
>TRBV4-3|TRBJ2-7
ASSQWDRGSYEQY
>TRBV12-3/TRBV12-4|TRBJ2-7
ASSSGYEQY
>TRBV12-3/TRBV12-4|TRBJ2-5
ASSDRDPGLQETQY
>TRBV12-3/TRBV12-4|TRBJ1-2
ASSLSITNYGYN
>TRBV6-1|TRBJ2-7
ASSNLGEGGDEQY
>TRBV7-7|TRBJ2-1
ASSKATGSSYNEQF
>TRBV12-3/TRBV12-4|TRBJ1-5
ASSLGGTGNQPQH
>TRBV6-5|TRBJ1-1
ASSYGREAF
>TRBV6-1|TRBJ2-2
ASRSIPGLGNTGELF
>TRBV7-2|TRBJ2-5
ASSLTAGASQETQY
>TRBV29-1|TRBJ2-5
SVRRGVGQETQY
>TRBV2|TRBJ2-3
ASSPWDRASSDTQY
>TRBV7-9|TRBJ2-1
ASSLELAISDQQF
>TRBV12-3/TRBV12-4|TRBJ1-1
ASSLGKGWNTEAF
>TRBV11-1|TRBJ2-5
ASSLNPSETQY
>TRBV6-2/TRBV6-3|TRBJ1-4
ASSYLRTGDELF
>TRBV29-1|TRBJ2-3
SVDAREVTDTQY
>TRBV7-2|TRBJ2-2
ASSLSRATGELF
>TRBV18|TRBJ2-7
ASSPRLLYEQY
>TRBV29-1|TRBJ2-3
SVTSDTQY
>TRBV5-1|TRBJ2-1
ASSLSGGGLSSYNEQF
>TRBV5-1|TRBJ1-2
ASSSSGTGTYGGYT
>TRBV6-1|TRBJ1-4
ASRRYPTGVREKLF